A single sample gave rise to the 25 T cell receptor beta chains below, sequenced in a study of identical twins. TCRdb called the 5' RACE reads again in MiXCR, with one record for every CDR3 protein. The data contain some 250,000 distinct CDR3 sequences, about 13% of them singletons. These data were also filed under a second study, of yellow fever vaccine responses in identical twins.

The sample taken for sequencing was memory (CD45RO+) T cells sorted from blood. These receptor sequences come from a woman aged 18-29 years in good health.

CDR3 residues: CASTLSGYEQYF. The CDR3 coding sequence is TGTGCCAGCACCCTAAGTGGGTACGAGCAGTACTTC. The rearrangement links TRBV27 to TRBJ2-7; D unclear. In germline, CDR1 is MNHEY, CDR2 SMNVEV (reference sequence). The CDR3 is 12 residues long. With 7 bases removed from V and 4 bases from J, the gap between germline ends came to 11 bases.

V is TRBV28 and J is TRBJ2-6; D gene uncertain. Looked up from germline, CDR1 is MDHEN and CDR2 is SYDVKM. This CDR3 spans 15 amino acids. V lost 2 bases and J lost 7, with 12 bases in between. CDR3: CASSLNPLGANVLTF. CDR3 nucleotides: TGTGCCAGCAGTTTAAATCCTCTTGGAGCCAACGTCCTGACTTTC. The variable domain in full, completed from reference TRBV28 and TRBJ2-6, reads DVKVTQSSRYLVKRTGEKVFLECVQDMDHENMFWYRQDPGLGLRLIYFSYDVKMKEKGDIPEGYSVSREKKERFSLILESASTNQTSMYLCASSLNPLGANVLTFGAGSRLTVL.

This clonotype was found many times. The chain uses TRBV6-4 and TRBJ2-2; 7 nucleotides align to TRBD1. The CDR3 extends over 14 amino acids. Germline CDR1 is MRHNA and CDR2 is SNTAGT. V was clipped by 2 bases and J by 3 bases; unmatched bases: 0. This chain's CDR3 is CASSDDRDTGELFF. For the CDR3, the DNA is TGTGCCAGCAGTGACGACAGGGACACCGGGGAGCTGTTTTTT.

There are a few counts of this clonotype. V is TRBV28 and J is TRBJ2-1, with 9 bases fitting TRBD2. CDR1 and CDR2 from the germline V gene are MDHEN and SYDVKM. CDR3 length: 16 amino acids. Trimming took 6 bases from V and 8 from J; bases not matched to a gene: 14. CDR3 sequence reads: CASSTHGAGGGDEQFF. The CDR3 coding sequence is TGTGCCAGCAGCACCCACGGAGCGGGGGGAGGAGATGAGCAGTTCTTC.

This clonotype was picked up many times. The chain employs TRBV6-2 or TRBV6-3 and TRBJ2-1; 11 bases match TRBD2. The CDR3 extends over 14 amino acids. Trimming cost V 10 bases and J 6 bases; bases outside gene matches: 8. Germline V gene lookup returns CDR1 MNHEY and CDR2 SVGEGT. This chain's CDR3 is CATNLAGGSNEQFF. CDR3 nucleotides: TGTGCCACCAATCTAGCGGGAGGTTCCAATGAGCAGTTCTTC.

This clonotype was picked up a small number of times. This chain uses TRBV5-1 with TRBJ2-5; TRBD2 agrees at 7 bases. This CDR3 has 15 residues. V shed 3 bases and J 3 bases; nucleotides not matched to a gene: 8. Germline lookup yields CDR1 SGHRS and CDR2 YFSETQ. The CDR3 loop is CASSSGLDAEETQYF. The CDR3 coding sequence is TGCGCCAGCAGCTCTGGACTAGATGCCGAAGAGACCCAGTACTTC.

The count of this clonotype is one. The chain carries TRBV2 and TRBJ2-6; no clear D. V lost 4 bases to trimming and J lost 2 bases, with 9 bases between them. Germline V gene data show CDR1 as SNHLY and CDR2 as FYNNEI. This CDR3 spans 15 amino acids. CDR3 loop: CASSGSVTGANVLTF. In DNA form, the CDR3 reads TGTGCCAGCAGTGGGTCGGTCACTGGGGCCAACGTCCTGACTTTC.

CDR3 residues: CAIRGDTKNIQYF. CDR3 sequence (DNA): TGTGCCATCAGGGGCGATACGAAAAACATTCAGTACTTC. The V and J genes are TRBV10-3 and TRBJ2-4; D is undetermined. The CDR3 has 13 amino acids. The V gene lost 6 bases and the J gene lost 4 bases, with 10 bases spanning the gap. Germline V CDR1 and CDR2: ENHRY, SYGVKD.

This clonotype was counted a few times. CDR3 amino acids: CASMVEDTQYF. CDR3 DNA sequence: TGTGCCAGCATGGTAGAAGATACGCAGTATTTT. V gene TRBV28 combines with J gene TRBJ2-3; the D is unclear. Germline CDR1 is MDHEN and CDR2 is SYDVKM. V was shortened by 7 bases and J by 5 bases, with 7 bases between the two germline ends. The CDR3 runs to 11 residues.

The chain uses TRBV29-1 and TRBJ2-3; 7 nucleotides match TRBD1. With V trimmed by 7 bases and J by 3 bases, 4 bases remained unmatched. The CDR3 totals 12 residues. Germline V lookup: CDR1 SQVTM, CDR2 ANQGSEA. The CDR3: CSEKQGTDTQYF. CDR3 sequence (DNA): TGCAGCGAGAAACAGGGGACAGATACGCAGTATTTT.

The gene calls are TRBV24-1 and TRBJ2-2; TRBD1 is a possible D gene (6 bases). V lost 8 bases and J 4 bases, leaving 19 bases between the germline ends. In germline, CDR1 is KGHDR, CDR2 SFDVKD. The CDR3 loop spans 16 amino acids. The CDR3 region has the DNA TGTGCCACCAACAACCCAGGGGCTAGGGGCACCGGGGAGCTGTTTTTT. It specifies CATNNPGARGTGELFF.

The chain links TRBV4-3 to TRBJ2-7; TRBD2 might be the D (5 bases). V lost 1 base, J lost 0 bases, and 16 bases lay in between. Looked up from germline, CDR1 is LGHNA and CDR2 is YSLEER. The CDR3 consists of 17 residues. CDR3 coding DNA: TGCGCCAGCAGCCAAGCTTGGCGCGGGTCTTTCTCCTACGAGCAGTACTTC. This translates into CASSQAWRGSFSYEQYF.

A few counts support this clonotype. This sequence joins TRBV7-2 and TRBJ1-6; D possibly corresponds to TRBD1 (5 bases). Per germline, CDR1 SGHTA and CDR2 FQGNSA. The V gene lost 3 bases and the J gene lost 10 bases, with 10 bases spanning the gap. The CDR3 loop spans 13 amino acids. The CDR3 sequence is CASSLQGESPLHF. CDR3 coding DNA: TGTGCCAGCAGCTTGCAGGGAGAATCACCCCTCCACTTT.

This clonotype was observed a few times. The chain uses TRBV7-9 and TRBJ1-2; possibly TRBD1 for D (5 bases). The CDR3 loop spans 12 amino acids. Germline V gives CDR1 SEHNR, CDR2 FQNEAQ (reference sequence). Between the trimmed V and J ends, which lost 3 bases and 9 bases, there was a span of 11 bases. Here the CDR3 reads CASSFGQGRYTF. As DNA, the CDR3 is TGTGCCAGCAGCTTTGGGCAGGGCCGCTACACCTTC.

V is TRBV25-1 and J is TRBJ1-1; maybe TRBD1 (5 bases). CDR3 length: 14 amino acids. CDR1 MGHDK and CDR2 SYGVNS come from the germline V gene. The V end lost 2 bases, the J end lost 6 bases, and 13 bases lay between the germline ends. This CDR3 reads CASSEEGKVAEAFF. In DNA, the CDR3 is TGTGCCAGCAGTGAAGAGGGGAAGGTAGCTGAAGCTTTCTTT.

J is TRBJ2-1 and V is TRBV19; the D is unclear. Trimming shortened V by 5 bases and J by 6 bases, and 11 bases separated the two germline ends. Germline values: CDR1 LNHDA, CDR2 SQIVND (reference sequence). CDR3 length equals 13 residues. The CDR3 sequence is CASSVWSGNEQFF. CDR3 nucleotide sequence: TGTGCCAGTAGTGTGTGGTCGGGCAATGAGCAGTTCTTC. Supplemented by reference TRBV19 and TRBJ2-1, the full variable domain reads DGGITQSPKYLFRKEGQNVTLSCEQNLNHDAMYWYRQDPGQGLRLIYYSQIVNDFQKGDIAEGYSVSREKKESFPLTVTSAQKNPTAFYLCASSVWSGNEQFFGPGTRLTVL.

This clonotype appeared a few times. V and J are TRBV2 and TRBJ2-1, with TRBD2 identical over 9 bases. This CDR3 has 16 residues. In germline, CDR1 is SNHLY, CDR2 FYNNEI. V lost 4 bases, J lost 2 bases, and 6 bases stayed unmatched. This chain's CDR3 is CASSVFAGGTYNEQFF. CDR3 DNA sequence: TGTGCCAGCAGTGTGTTTGCGGGAGGGACCTACAATGAGCAGTTCTTC. The complete variable domain, with remaining parts taken from reference TRBV2 and TRBJ2-1, reads EPEVTQTPSHQVTQMGQEVILRCVPISNHLYFYWYRQILGQKVEFLVSFYNNEISEKSEIFDDQFSVERPDGSNFTLKIRSTKLEDSAMYFCASSVFAGGTYNEQFFGPGTRLTVL.

The chain carries TRBV27 and TRBJ2-7, with D possibly being TRBD2 (5 bases). The CDR3 is 14 residues long. Germline V gene sequence: CDR1 MNHEY, CDR2 SMNVEV (reference sequence). Trimming left V 4 bases short and J 3 bases short, with 13 bases between. DNA for the CDR3: TGTGCCAGCAGTTCTCTCTTCGGGATCTACGAGCAGTACTTC. Protein: CASSSLFGIYEQYF.

This chain joins TRBV5-1 and TRBJ2-1, with TRBD1 matching over 8 bases. This CDR3 has 16 residues. The V gene's germline CDR1 is SGHRS and CDR2 YFSETQ. V shed 3 bases and J 2 bases; nucleotides not matched to a gene: 7. The DNA for the CDR3 is TGCGCCAGCAGCTGGAAGACAGGGGACCCCTACAATGAGCAGTTCTTC. It specifies CASSWKTGDPYNEQFF.

The V gene is TRBV15, the J gene TRBJ1-5; D unclear. CDR1 is LNHNV, CDR2 YYDKDF, per germline (reference sequence). The germline V and J ends were trimmed by 5 bases and 3 bases, with 11 bases remaining between them. The CDR3 is 14 amino acids. CDR3 nucleotides: TGTGCCACCAGCCCTGGTATGATCAATCAGCCCCAGCATTTT. Protein: CATSPGMINQPQHF.

This clonotype was found many times. This chain links TRBV28 with TRBJ2-5; D unresolved. The CDR3 extends over 11 amino acids. Trimming shortened V by 1 base and J by 5 bases, and 2 bases separated the two germline ends. Germline CDR1 reads MDHEN; CDR2 reads SYDVKM. CDR3: CASSLFETQYF. CDR3 sequence (DNA): TGTGCCAGCAGTTTATTCGAGACCCAGTACTTC.

This clonotype has a single count. The chain employs TRBV24-1 and TRBJ2-7, with D tentatively TRBD1 (6 bases). Germline V gene lookup returns CDR1 KGHDR and CDR2 SFDVKD. The CDR3 has 15 amino acids. Trimming removed 2 bases from V and 3 bases from J, with 13 bases in between. The CDR3 bases are TGTGCCACCAGTGATTCTAAACGGACAGACTACGAGCAGTACTTC. Encoded protein: CATSDSKRTDYEQYF.

This clonotype has just a few counts. The rearrangement uses TRBV19 and TRBJ2-1; a possible D gene is TRBD1 (6 bases). Trimming shortened V by 6 bases and J by 7 bases, and 10 bases separated the two germline ends. Germline CDR1 reads LNHDA; CDR2 reads SQIVND (reference sequence). The CDR3 has 12 residues. CDR3 sequence: CASRQGRNEQFF. In DNA form, the CDR3 reads TGTGCCAGTAGACAGGGTCGGAATGAGCAGTTCTTC.

V is TRBV15 and J is TRBJ2-7; the D gene could be TRBD1 or TRBD2 (5 bases each). Trimming left V 0 bases short and J 4 bases short, with 7 bases between. The length of the CDR3 is 13 residues. The germline V gene encodes CDR1 LNHNV and CDR2 YYDKDF (reference sequence). CDR3 loop: CATSREGDYEQYF. The CDR3, as DNA: TGTGCCACCAGCAGAGAGGGGGATTACGAGCAGTACTTC.

This clonotype was picked up a small number of times. The chain uses TRBV6-1 and TRBJ2-1, with 10 bases lining up with TRBD1. The CDR3 runs to 15 residues. The V and J ends lost 6 bases and 6 bases, in that order; junction bases with no gene match: 8. Germline CDR1 and CDR2: MNHNS and SASEGT. CDR3 sequence (DNA): TGTGCCAGCAGCATAAGGACAGGGGGAGGCAATGAGCAGTTCTTC. This gives the protein CASSIRTGGGNEQFF.